Each of the 18 T cell receptor beta chains below was sequenced from the same sample in a study of OX40 agonist ivuxolimab in advanced cancers. The table came from immunoSEQ multiplex PCR; TCRdb's copy has only in-frame clones and leaves some out. The data hold about 120,000 clones, with 85% to 95% observed a single time. Sequenced here: CD4+ or CD8+ T cells sorted from blood, sampled in a trial of the OX40 agonist ivuxolimab. These receptors all come from an adult with an advanced solid tumor such as melanoma, head and neck, liver or kidney cancer.

The chain links TRBV19 to TRBJ2-3; 13 positions agree with TRBD2. Germline V gene sequence: CDR1 LNHDA, CDR2 SQIVND (reference sequence). V shed 4 bases, J shed 2 bases, and the junction held 3 bases outside the gene matches. There are 16 residues in the CDR3. CDR3 in DNA: TGTGCCAGTAGTACGGGACTAGCGGGACTCACAGATACGCAGTATTTT. It yields the protein CASSTGLAGLTDTQYF.

This clone was picked up one time. The V gene is TRBV6-6, the J gene TRBJ2-7, with D possibly TRBD1 on 6 matching bases. This CDR3 is 13 amino acids long. Trimming shortened V by 6 bases and J by 4 bases, and 13 bases separated the two germline ends. Germline lookup yields CDR1 MNHNY and CDR2 SVGAGI (reference sequence). In nucleotides, the CDR3 is TGTGCCAGCAGCCAGGGGCCTTCTTACGAGCAGTACTTC. It specifies CASSQGPSYEQYF.

The chain has TRBV30 and TRBJ1-1; D gene ambiguous. V lost 8 bases, J lost 5 bases, and 21 bases lay in between. CDR3 size: 14 residues. The germline V gene has CDR1 GTSNPN and CDR2 SVGIG (reference sequence). This CDR3 is CAGKPGLRRTEAFF. In DNA, the CDR3 is TGTGCCGGCAAGCCGGGCCTGAGGAGGACTGAAGCTTTCTTT.

The genes are TRBV4-1 and TRBJ2-7; 11 bases line up with TRBD2. With 3 bases clipped from V and 7 bases from J, the junction kept 8 bases outside the gene matches. There are 15 residues in the CDR3. The germline V gene has CDR1 MGHRA and CDR2 YSYEKL. The CDR3: CASSQTLAGGREQYF. CDR3 DNA: TGCGCCAGCAGCCAGACCTTAGCGGGGGGGCGAGAGCAGTACTTC.

CDR3 nucleotides: TGTGCCAGCAGCACAACAGGAGACCGCACAGATACGCAGTATTTT. It translates to CASSTTGDRTDTQYF. The chain couples TRBV5-4 to TRBJ2-3, with D perhaps matching TRBD1 (5 bases). The CDR3 loop spans 15 amino acids. CDR1 and CDR2 from the germline V gene are SGHNT and YYREEE (reference sequence). Trimming stripped 4 bases from V and 1 base from J, with 13 bases between.

The rearrangement uses TRBV11-3 and TRBJ2-1; 10 bases fit TRBD2. This CDR3 comprises 17 residues. CDR1 SGHNT and CDR2 YENEEA come from the germline V gene. V shed 1 base, J shed 9 bases, and the junction held 12 bases outside the gene matches. CDR3 residues: CASSLGASGGRSGEQFF. CDR3 in DNA: TGTGCCAGCAGCTTAGGGGCTAGCGGGGGAAGGTCCGGTGAGCAGTTCTTC. Full variable domain (missing parts from reference TRBV11-3 and TRBJ2-1): EAGVVQSPRYKIIEKKQPVAFWCNPISGHNTLYWYLQNLGQGPELLIRYENEEAVDDSQLPKDRFSAERLKGVDSTLKIQPAELGDSAVYLCASSLGASGGRSGEQFFGPGTRLTVL.

The rearrangement joins TRBV5-4 to TRBJ1-2; D might be TRBD1 (5 bases). The CDR3 covers 15 residues. V shed 0 bases and J shed 0 bases, with 9 bases lying between them. Germline-derived CDR1 and CDR2 are SGHNT and YYREEE (reference sequence). The CDR3 region is CASSLGGTANYGYTF. Written as DNA, the CDR3 is TGTGCCAGCAGCTTGGGGGGGACTGCTAACTATGGCTACACCTTC.

The J gene is TRBJ2-7, the V gene TRBV6-1; D might be TRBD1 (6 bases). V was pared by 6 bases and J by 3 bases, with 15 bases between. In germline, CDR1 is MNHNS, CDR2 SASEGT. This CDR3 is 14 amino acids long. The CDR3 nucleotides are TGTGCCAGCAGCCGGAAGGGGGATTTCTACGAGCAGTACTTC. This gives the protein CASSRKGDFYEQYF.

The rearrangement joins TRBV5-1 to TRBJ2-1, with D tentatively TRBD2 (5 bases). V shed 2 bases and J shed 2 bases, with 8 bases lying between them. Germline-derived CDR1 and CDR2 are SGHRS and YFSETQ. This CDR3 comprises 14 residues. In DNA, the CDR3 is TGCGCCAGCAGCTTCGGGGAAACCTACAATGAGCAGTTCTTC. It specifies CASSFGETYNEQFF.

This chain joins TRBV2 and TRBJ2-7, with TRBD1 identical over 9 bases. The CDR3 extends over 14 amino acids. V gave up 6 bases and J gave up 2 bases; unmatched junction bases: 5. CDR1 and CDR2 (germline): SNHLY, FYNNEI. The CDR3 region is CASSHRGPTYEQYF. The DNA for the CDR3 is TGTGCCAGCAGCCACAGGGGGCCCACCTACGAGCAGTACTTC.

The chain carries TRBV9 and TRBJ2-2; D uncertain. Trimming cost V 0 bases and J 5 bases, with 11 bases left between them. CDR3 size: 15 residues. CDR1 is SGDLS and CDR2 is YYNGEE in the germline V gene. CDR3 protein: CASSVVPRSTGELFF. CDR3 nucleotides: TGTGCCAGCAGCGTAGTTCCGAGATCAACCGGGGAGCTGTTTTTT.

The CDR3 here is CAIATSGDLDEQYF. The CDR3 DNA reads TGTGCCATCGCTACTAGCGGGGACCTGGACGAGCAGTACTTC. The chain joins TRBV10-3 to TRBJ2-7, with 10 bases that match TRBD2. CDR3 length: 14 residues. V was pared by 8 bases and J by 5 bases, with 9 bases of the junction left unmatched. CDR1 is ENHRY, CDR2 SYGVKD, per germline.

The chain is built from TRBV5-1 and TRBJ2-1; no definite D call. CDR1 and CDR2 from the germline V gene are SGHRS and YFSETQ. V shed 3 bases and J shed 0 bases, with 4 bases lying between them. The CDR3 length is 13 residues. CDR3: CASSWSSYNEQFF. DNA for the CDR3: TGCGCCAGCAGCTGGAGCTCCTACAATGAGCAGTTCTTC.

This clone has only one observation. The chain carries TRBV6-5 and TRBJ2-1; tentative D call: TRBD1 (6 bases). The CDR3 spans 15 residues. Germline V CDR1 and CDR2: MNHEY, SVGAGI. Trimming removed 5 bases from V and 2 bases from J, with 13 bases in between. The CDR3 DNA reads as TGTGCCAGCAGTCACAGGGAGTACGCCTACAATGAGCAGTTCTTC. Protein product: CASSHREYAYNEQFF.

The chain uses TRBV5-1 and TRBJ1-1, with D unclear. V lost 0 bases and J lost 3, with 9 bases in between. Germline CDR1 is SGHRS and CDR2 is YFSETQ. This CDR3 is 14 amino acids long. CDR3 amino acids: CASSLVVRDTEAFF. In nucleotides, the CDR3 is TGCGCCAGCAGCTTGGTAGTCCGGGACACTGAAGCTTTCTTT.

The genes are TRBV5-5 and TRBJ2-3; 9 bases are shared with TRBD2. Looked up from germline, CDR1 is SGHKS and CDR2 is YYEKEE (reference sequence). CDR3 length: 16 amino acids. J was trimmed by 0 bases and V by 4 bases; bases with no gene match: 6. The chain's CDR3 is CASSPEAGGSTDTQYF. CDR3 nucleotide sequence: TGTGCCAGCAGCCCGGAGGCGGGGGGGAGCACAGATACGCAGTATTTT.

This chain uses TRBV5-1 with TRBJ2-7, with D possibly being TRBD2 (5 bases). The CDR3 contains 15 residues. V was trimmed by 4 bases and J by 2 bases, leaving 16 bases between them. Germline V CDR1 and CDR2: SGHRS, YFSETQ. The CDR3 is CASSQSRGVAYEQYF. Here the CDR3 DNA reads TGCGCCAGCAGCCAGAGCCGGGGTGTTGCCTACGAGCAGTACTTC.

This chain uses TRBV28 with TRBJ2-5, with D possibly being TRBD1 or TRBD2 (5 bases each). CDR1 and CDR2 (germline): MDHEN, SYDVKM. Deletions cut 7 bases from V and 1 base from J, with 13 bases between. This CDR3 spans 14 amino acids. The CDR3 DNA reads TGTGCCAGCAAAGGACTGGGGCTCCAAGAGACCCAGTACTTC. This translates into CASKGLGLQETQYF.